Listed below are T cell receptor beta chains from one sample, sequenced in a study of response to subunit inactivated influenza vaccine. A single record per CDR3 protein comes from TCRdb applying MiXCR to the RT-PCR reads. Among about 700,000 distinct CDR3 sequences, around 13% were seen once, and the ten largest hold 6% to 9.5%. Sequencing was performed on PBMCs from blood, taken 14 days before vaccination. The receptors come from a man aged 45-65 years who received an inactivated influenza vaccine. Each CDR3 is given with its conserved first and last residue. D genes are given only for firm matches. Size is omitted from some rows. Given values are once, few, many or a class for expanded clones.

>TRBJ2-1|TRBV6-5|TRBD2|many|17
TGTGCCAGCAGTTACTCGATATCTAGCGGGAGCGTCAATGAGCAGTTCTTC
CASSYSISSGSVNEQFF
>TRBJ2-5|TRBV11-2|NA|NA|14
TGTGCCAGCAGCCCGCCGCGATGGTGGGAGACCCAGTACTTC
CASSPPRWWETQYF
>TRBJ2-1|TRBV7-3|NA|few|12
TGTGCCAGCAGTGGCCCGAACAATGAGCAGTTCTTC
CASSGPNNEQFF
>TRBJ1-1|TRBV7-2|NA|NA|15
TGTGCCAGCAGCCCCCGGGGTATGGACATCACTGAAGCTTTCTTT
CASSPRGMDITEAFF
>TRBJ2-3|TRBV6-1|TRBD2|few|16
TGTGCCAGCAGCCGTGGACTAGCGGGGAGCACAGATACGCAGTATTTT
CASSRGLAGSTDTQYF
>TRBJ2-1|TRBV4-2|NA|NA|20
TGTGCCAGCAGCCAAGGGACTCTCTTGGGCGGGGCTAGCTCCTACAATGAGCAGTTCTTC
CASSQGTLLGGASSYNEQFF
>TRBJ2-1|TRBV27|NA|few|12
TGTGCCAGCAGTTCGGGGCATCGGGAGCAGTTCTTC
CASSSGHREQFF
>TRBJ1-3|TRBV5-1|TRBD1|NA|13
TGCGCCAGCAGTGACAGGGAGGGAAACACCATATATTTT
CASSDREGNTIYF
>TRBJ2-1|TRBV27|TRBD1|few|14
TGTGCCAGTGCTCGGACAGGGGATTACAATGAGCAGTTCTTC
CASARTGDYNEQFF
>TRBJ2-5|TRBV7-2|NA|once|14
TGTGCCAGCAGCTTAGCGCGGGTCCTTGAGACCCAGTACTTC
CASSLARVLETQYF
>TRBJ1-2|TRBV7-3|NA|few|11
TGTGCCAGCAGCCCCCCCTGTGGCTACACCTTC
CASSPPCGYTF
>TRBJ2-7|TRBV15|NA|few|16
TGTGCCACCAGCAGCGAATCCCGGGGCCCTCTCTACGAGCAGTACTTC
CATSSESRGPLYEQYF
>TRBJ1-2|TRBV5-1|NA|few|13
TGCGCCAGCAGAGGAGACGCTAACTATGGCTACACCTTC
CASRGDANYGYTF
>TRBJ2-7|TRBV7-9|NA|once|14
TGTGCCAGCAGCTTACAGGGTGCGGCCTACGAGCAGTACTTC
CASSLQGAAYEQYF